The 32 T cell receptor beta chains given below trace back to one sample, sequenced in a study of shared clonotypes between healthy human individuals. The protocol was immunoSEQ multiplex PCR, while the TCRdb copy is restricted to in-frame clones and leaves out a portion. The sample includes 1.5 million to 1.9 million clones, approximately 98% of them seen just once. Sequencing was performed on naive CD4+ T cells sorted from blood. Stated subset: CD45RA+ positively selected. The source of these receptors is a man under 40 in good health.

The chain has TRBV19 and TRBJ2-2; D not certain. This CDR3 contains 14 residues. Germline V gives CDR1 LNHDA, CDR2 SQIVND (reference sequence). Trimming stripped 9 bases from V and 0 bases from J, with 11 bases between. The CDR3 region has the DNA TGTGCCAGCCTAACCGGGTCGAACACCGGGGAGCTGTTTTTT. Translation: CASLTGSNTGELFF.

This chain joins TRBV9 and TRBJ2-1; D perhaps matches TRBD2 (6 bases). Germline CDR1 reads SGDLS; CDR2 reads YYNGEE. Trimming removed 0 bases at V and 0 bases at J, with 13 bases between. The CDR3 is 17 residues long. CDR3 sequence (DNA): TGTGCCAGCAGCGTAGGACCCGCGGGATTCTCCTACAATGAGCAGTTCTTC. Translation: CASSVGPAGFSYNEQFF.

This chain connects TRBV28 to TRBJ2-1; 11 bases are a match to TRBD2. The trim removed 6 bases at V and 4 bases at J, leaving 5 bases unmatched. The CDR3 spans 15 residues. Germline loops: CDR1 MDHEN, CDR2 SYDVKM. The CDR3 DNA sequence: TGTGCCAGCAGCGACACTAGCGGGAGTTACAATGAGCAGTTCTTC. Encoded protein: CASSDTSGSYNEQFF.

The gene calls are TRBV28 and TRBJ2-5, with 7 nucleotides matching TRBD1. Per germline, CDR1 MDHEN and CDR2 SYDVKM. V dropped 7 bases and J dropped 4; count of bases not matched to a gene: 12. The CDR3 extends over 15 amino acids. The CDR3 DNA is TGTGCCAGCACAACGGACAGGCGATCTAGAGAGACCCAGTACTTC. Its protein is CASTTDRRSRETQYF.

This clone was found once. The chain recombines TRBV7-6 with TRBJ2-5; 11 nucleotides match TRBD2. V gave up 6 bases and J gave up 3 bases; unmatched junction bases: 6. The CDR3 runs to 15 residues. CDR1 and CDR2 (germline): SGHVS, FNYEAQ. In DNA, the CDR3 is TGTGCCAGCAGTTATACACTAGCGGGAGAAGAGACCCAGTACTTC. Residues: CASSYTLAGEETQYF.

In DNA, the CDR3 is TGTGCCAGCAGTGTAAACCCTGGTGTCGGGAGAGGCGAGCAGTACTTC. Amino acids: CASSVNPGVGRGEQYF. The rearrangement links TRBV9 to TRBJ2-7; possible D gene TRBD2, 6 bases. The CDR3 covers 16 residues. Germline loops: CDR1 SGDLS, CDR2 YYNGEE. Trimming removed 5 bases from V and 6 bases from J, with 24 bases in between.

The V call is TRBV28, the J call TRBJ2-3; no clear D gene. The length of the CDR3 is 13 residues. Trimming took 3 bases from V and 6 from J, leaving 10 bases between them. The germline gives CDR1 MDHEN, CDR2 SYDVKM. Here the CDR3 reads CASSFLPRDTQYF. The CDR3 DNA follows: TGTGCCAGCAGTTTTTTGCCCAGGGATACGCAGTATTTT.

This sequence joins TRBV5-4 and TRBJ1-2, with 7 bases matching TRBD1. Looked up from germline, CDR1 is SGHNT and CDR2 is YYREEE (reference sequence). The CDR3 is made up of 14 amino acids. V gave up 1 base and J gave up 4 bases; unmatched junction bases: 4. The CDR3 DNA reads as TGTGCCAGCAGCTTGAGACAGGGAGGCTATGGCTACACCTTC. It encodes CASSLRQGGYGYTF.

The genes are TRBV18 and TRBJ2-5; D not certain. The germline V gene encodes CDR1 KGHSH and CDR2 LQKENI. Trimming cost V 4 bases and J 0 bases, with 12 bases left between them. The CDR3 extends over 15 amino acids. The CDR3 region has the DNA TGTGCCAGCTCACTCAGGAAACAGCACCAAGAGACCCAGTACTTC. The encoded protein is CASSLRKQHQETQYF.

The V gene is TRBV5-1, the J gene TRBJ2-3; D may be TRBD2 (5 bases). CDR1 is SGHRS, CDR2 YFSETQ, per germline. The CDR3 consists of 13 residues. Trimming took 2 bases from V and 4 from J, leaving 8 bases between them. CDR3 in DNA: TGCGCCAGCAGCTTTCTAGCCCCAGATACGCAGTATTTT. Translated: CASSFLAPDTQYF.

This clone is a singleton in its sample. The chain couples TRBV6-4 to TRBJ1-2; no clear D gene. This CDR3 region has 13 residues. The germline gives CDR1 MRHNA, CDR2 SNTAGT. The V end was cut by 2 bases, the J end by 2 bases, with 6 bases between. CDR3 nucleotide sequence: TGTGCCAGCAGTGACCCCCCCAACTATGGCTACACCTTC. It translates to CASSDPPNYGYTF.

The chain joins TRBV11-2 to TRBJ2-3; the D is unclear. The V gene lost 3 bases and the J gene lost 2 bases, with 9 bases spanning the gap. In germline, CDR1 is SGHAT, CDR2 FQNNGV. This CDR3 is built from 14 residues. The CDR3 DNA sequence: TGTGCCAGCAGCTTCAGGCTCCCCACAGATACGCAGTATTTT. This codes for CASSFRLPTDTQYF.

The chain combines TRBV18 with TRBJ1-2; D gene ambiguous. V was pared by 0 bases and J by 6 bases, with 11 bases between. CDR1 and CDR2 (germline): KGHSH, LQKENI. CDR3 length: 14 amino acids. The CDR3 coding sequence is TGTGCCAGCTCACCACCGGGGTTCCGGGATGGCTACACCTTC. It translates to CASSPPGFRDGYTF.

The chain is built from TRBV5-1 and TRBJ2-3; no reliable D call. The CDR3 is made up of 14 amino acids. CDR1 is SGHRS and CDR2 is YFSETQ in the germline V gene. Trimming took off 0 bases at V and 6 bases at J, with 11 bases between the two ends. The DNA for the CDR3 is TGCGCCAGCAGCTTGGACCCCGCTGTGGATACGCAGTATTTT. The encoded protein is CASSLDPAVDTQYF. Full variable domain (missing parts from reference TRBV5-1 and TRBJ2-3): KAGVTQTPRYLIKTRGQQVTLSCSPISGHRSVSWYQQTPGQGLQFLFEYFSETQRNKGNFPGRFSGRQFSNSRSEMNVSTLELGDSALYLCASSLDPAVDTQYFGPGTRLTVL.

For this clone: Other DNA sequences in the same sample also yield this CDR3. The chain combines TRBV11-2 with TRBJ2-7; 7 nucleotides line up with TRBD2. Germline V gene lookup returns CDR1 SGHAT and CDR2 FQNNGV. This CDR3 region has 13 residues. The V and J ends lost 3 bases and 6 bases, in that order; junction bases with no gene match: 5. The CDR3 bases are TGTGCCAGCAGCTTGTTGGGCGGGAGCGAGCAGTACTTC. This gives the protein CASSLLGGSEQYF.

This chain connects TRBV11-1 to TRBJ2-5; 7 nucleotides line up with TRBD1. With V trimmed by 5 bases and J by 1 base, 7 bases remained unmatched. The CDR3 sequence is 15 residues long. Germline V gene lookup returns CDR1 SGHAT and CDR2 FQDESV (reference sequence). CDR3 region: CASSRTTGPQETQYF. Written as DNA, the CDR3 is TGTGCCAGCAGCCGCACGACAGGGCCCCAAGAGACCCAGTACTTC.

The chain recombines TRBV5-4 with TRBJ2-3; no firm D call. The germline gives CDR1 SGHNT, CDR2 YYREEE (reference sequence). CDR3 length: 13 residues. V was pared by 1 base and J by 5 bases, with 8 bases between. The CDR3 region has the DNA TGTGCCAGCAGCTTGACCTTTGGAGATACGCAGTATTTT. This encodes CASSLTFGDTQYF. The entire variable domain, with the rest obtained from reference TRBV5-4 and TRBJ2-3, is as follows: ETGVTQSPTHLIKTRGQQVTLRCSSQSGHNTVSWYQQALGQGPQFIFQYYREEENGRGNFPPRFSGLQFPNYSSELNVNALELDDSALYLCASSLTFGDTQYFGPGTRLTVL.

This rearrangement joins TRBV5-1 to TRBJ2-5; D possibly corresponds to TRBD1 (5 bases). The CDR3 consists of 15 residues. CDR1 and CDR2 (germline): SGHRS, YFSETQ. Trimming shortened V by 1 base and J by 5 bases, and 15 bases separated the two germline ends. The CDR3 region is CASSLYSSRGETQYF. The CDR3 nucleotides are TGCGCCAGCAGCTTGTACAGTTCAAGGGGCGAGACCCAGTACTTC.

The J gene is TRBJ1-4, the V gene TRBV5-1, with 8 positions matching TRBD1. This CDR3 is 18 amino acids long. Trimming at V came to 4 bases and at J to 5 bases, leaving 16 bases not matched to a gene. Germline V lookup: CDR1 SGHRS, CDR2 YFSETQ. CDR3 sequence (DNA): TGCGCCAGCAGCCCCACCGGACAGGGTGGGGGCTCGAATGAAAAACTGTTTTTT. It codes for CASSPTGQGGGSNEKLFF. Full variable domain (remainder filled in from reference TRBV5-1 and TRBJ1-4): KAGVTQTPRYLIKTRGQQVTLSCSPISGHRSVSWYQQTPGQGLQFLFEYFSETQRNKGNFPGRFSGRQFSNSRSEMNVSTLELGDSALYLCASSPTGQGGGSNEKLFFGSGTQLSVL.

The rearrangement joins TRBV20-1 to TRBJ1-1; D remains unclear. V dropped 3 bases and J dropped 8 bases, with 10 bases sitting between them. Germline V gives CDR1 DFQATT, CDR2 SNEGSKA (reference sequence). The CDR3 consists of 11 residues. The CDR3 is CSASFMGEAFF. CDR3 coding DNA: TGCAGTGCTAGCTTCATGGGAGAAGCTTTCTTT.

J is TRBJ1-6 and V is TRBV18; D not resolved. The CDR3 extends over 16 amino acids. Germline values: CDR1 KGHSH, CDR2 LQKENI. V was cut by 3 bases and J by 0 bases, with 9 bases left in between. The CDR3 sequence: CASSPKVGSYNSPLHF. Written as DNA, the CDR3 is TGTGCCAGCTCACCGAAGGTTGGCTCCTATAATTCACCCCTCCACTTT.

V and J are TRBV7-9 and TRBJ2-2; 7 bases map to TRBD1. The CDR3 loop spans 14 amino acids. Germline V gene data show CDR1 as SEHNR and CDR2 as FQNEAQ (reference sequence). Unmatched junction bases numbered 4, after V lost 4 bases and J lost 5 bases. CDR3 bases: TGTGCCAGCAGCTGGGGACAGACTACCGGGGAGCTGTTTTTT. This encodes CASSWGQTTGELFF.

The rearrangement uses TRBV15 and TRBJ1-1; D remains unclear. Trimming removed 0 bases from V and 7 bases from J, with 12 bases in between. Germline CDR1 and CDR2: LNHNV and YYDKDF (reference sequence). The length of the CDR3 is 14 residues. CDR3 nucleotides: TGTGCCACCAGCAGAGATCGCGCGGGATATGAAGCTTTCTTT. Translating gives CATSRDRAGYEAFF.

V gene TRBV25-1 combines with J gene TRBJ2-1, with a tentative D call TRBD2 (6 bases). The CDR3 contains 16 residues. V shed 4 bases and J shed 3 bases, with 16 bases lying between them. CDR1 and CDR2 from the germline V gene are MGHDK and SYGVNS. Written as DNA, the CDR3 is TGTGCCAGCAGTGCCAATGGGCGGGGCGACTACAATGAGCAGTTCTTC. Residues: CASSANGRGDYNEQFF.

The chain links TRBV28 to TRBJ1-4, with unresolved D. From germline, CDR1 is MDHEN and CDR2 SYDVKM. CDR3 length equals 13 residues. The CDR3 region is CALGGRGGEKLFF. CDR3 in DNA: TGTGCTTTAGGCGGTCGCGGCGGTGAAAAACTGTTTTTT. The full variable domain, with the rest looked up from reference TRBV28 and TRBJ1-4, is DVKVTQSSRYLVKRTGEKVFLECVQDMDHENMFWYRQDPGLGLRLIYFSYDVKMKEKGDIPEGYSVSREKKERFSLILESASTNQTSMYLCALGGRGGEKLFFGSGTQLSVL.

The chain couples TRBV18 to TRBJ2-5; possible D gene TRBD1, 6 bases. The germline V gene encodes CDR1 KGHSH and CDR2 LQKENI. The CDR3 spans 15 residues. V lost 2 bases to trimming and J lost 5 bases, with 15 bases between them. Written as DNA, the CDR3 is TGTGCCAGCTCACCAACAGGGTTGATTCAGGAGACCCAGTACTTC. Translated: CASSPTGLIQETQYF.

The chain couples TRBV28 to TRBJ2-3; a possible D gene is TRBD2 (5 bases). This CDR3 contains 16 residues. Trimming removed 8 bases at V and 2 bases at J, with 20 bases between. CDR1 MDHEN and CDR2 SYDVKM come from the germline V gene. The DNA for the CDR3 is TGTGCCAGCCCCCCCCGAGTAACGGGATTCACAGATACGCAGTATTTT. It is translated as CASPPRVTGFTDTQYF.

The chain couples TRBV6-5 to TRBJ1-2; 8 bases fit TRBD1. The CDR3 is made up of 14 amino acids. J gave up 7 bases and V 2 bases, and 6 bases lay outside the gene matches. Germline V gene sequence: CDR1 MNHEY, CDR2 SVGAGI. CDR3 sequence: CASSYRTGRGGYTF. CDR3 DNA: TGTGCCAGCAGTTACCGGACAGGGAGGGGTGGCTACACCTTC.

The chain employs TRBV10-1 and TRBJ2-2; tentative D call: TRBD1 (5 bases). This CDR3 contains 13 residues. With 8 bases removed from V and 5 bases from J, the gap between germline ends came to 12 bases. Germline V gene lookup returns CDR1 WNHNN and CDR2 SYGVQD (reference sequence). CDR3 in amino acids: CASAPQGTGELFF. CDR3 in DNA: TGCGCCAGCGCCCCCCAGGGAACCGGGGAGCTGTTTTTT.

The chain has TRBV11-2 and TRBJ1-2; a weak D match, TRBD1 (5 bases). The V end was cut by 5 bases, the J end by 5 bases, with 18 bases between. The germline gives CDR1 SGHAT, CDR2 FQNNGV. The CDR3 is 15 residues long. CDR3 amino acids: CASSLWDPGGYGYTF. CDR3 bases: TGTGCCAGCAGCCTGTGGGACCCGGGCGGGTATGGCTACACCTTC.

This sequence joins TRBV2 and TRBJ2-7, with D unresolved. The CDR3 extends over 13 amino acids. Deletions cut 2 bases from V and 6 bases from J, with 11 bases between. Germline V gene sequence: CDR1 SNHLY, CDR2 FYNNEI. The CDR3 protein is CASSEYRVSEQYF. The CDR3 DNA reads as TGTGCCAGCAGTGAATATCGAGTTTCCGAGCAGTACTTC. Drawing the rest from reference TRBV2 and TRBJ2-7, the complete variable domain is EPEVTQTPSHQVTQMGQEVILRCVPISNHLYFYWYRQILGQKVEFLVSFYNNEISEKSEIFDDQFSVERPDGSNFTLKIRSTKLEDSAMYFCASSEYRVSEQYFGPGTRLTVT.

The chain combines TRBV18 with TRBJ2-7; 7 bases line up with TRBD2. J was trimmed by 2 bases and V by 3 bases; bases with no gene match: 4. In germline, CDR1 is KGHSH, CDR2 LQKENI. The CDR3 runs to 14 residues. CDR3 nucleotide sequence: TGTGCCAGCTCACCTCTAGCGGAAGCCTACGAGCAGTACTTC. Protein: CASSPLAEAYEQYF.